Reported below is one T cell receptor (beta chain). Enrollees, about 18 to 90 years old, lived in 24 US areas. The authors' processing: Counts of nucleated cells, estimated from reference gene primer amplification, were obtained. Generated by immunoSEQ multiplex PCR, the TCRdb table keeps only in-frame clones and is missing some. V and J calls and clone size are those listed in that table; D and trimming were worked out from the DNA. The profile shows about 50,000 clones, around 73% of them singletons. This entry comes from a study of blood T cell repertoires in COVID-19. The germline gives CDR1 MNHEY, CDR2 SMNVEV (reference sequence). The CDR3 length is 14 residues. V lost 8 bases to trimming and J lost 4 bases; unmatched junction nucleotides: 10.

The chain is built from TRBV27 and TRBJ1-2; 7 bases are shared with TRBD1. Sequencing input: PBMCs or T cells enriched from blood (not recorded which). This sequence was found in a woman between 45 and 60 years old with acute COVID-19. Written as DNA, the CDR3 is TGTGCCAGCGGCACACAGGGGACGGGCTATGGCTACACCTTC. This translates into CASGTQGTGYGYTF.